This T cell receptor (beta chain) was obtained from a study of blood T cell repertoires in COVID-19. As for the study in general: COVID-19 samples collected from the United States, Italy and Spain covered acute and convalescent phases. From T cells, B-cell-depleted T cells, or PBMCs came the material, which was cDNA or gDNA.

Germline V gene lookup returns CDR1 SQVTM and CDR2 ANQGSEA. Trimming took off 6 bases at V and 2 bases at J, with 20 bases between the two ends. The CDR3 loop spans 16 amino acids. In the authors' workflow: Researchers report that nucleated cell counts were estimated from reference gene primer amplification. Assay: immunoSEQ multiplex PCR; the TCRdb copy retains only in-frame clones and omits some. That table gives V, J and clone size, and the DNA gave D and trimming. The table has roughly 64,000 clones, approximately 80% seen once. This sequence joins TRBV29-1 and TRBJ1-3; D gene ambiguous. Sequencing was carried out using peripheral blood. The receptor comes from a woman between 55 and 75 years old with acute or convalescent COVID-19. The chain's CDR3 is CSVHGPGRLTGNTIYF. CDR3 sequence (DNA): TGCAGCGTCCATGGTCCCGGGAGGTTGACTGGAAACACCATATATTTT. Using reference TRBV29-1 and TRBJ1-3 for the parts outside the CDR3, the full variable domain is SAVISQKPSRDICQRGTSLTIQCQVDSQVTMMFWYRQQPGQSLTLIATANQGSEATYESGFVIDKFPISRPNLTFSTLTVSNMSPEDSSIYLCSVHGPGRLTGNTIYFGEGSWLTVV.